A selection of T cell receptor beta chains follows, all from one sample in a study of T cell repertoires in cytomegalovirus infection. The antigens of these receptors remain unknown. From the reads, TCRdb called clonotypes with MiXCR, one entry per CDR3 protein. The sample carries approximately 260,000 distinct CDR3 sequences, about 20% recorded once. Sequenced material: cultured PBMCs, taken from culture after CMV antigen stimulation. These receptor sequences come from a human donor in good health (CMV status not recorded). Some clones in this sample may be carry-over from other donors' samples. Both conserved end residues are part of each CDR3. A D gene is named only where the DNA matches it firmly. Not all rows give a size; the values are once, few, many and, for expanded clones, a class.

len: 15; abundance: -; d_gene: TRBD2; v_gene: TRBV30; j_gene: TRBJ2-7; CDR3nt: TGTGCCTGGAGTAGAACCAGCGGGAGTACCTACGAGCAGTACTTC; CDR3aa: CAWSRTSGSTYEQYF
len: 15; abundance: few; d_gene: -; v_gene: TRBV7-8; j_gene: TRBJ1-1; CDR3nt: TGTGCCAGCAGCTACGGGACCCACCCGGGGACTGAAGCTTTCTTT; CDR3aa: CASSYGTHPGTEAFF
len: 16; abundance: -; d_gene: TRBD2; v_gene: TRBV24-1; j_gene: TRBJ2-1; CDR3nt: TGTGCCACCAGTGACAGAGGACTAGCGGGGAACAATGAGCAGTTCTTC; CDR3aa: CATSDRGLAGNNEQFF
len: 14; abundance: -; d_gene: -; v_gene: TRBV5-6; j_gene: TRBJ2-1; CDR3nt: TGTGCCAGCAGCCCTAAGGGTAGGGCCCATGAGCAGTTCTTC; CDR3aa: CASSPKGRAHEQFF
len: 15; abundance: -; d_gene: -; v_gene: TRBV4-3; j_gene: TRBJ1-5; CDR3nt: TGCGCCAGCAGCCAAGGATTTCATAGCAATCAGCCCCAGCATTTT; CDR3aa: CASSQGFHSNQPQHF
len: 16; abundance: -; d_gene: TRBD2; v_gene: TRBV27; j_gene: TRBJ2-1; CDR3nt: TGTGCCAGCAGTCTTTTAGGGACTAGCGGGAGGAATGAGCAGTTCTTC; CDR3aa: CASSLLGTSGRNEQFF
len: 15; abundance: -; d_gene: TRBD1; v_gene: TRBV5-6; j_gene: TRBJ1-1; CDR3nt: TGTGCCAGCAGCTTCGGGACAGGGATGAGCACTGAAGCTTTCTTT; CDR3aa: CASSFGTGMSTEAFF
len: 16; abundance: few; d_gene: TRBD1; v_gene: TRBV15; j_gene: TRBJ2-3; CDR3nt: TGTGCCACCAGCAGAGATGGACAGGTTCTCACAGATACGCAGTATTTT; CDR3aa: CATSRDGQVLTDTQYF
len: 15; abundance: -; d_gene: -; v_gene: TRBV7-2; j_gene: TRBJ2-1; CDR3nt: TGTGCCAGCAGCGTCACCGGGCCGCGTGAGCGGGAGCAGTTCTTC; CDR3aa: CASSVTGPREREQFF
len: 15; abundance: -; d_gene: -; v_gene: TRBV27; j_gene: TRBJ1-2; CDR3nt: TGTGCCAGCAGTTTATTTTTTGGAGGGAATTATGGCTACACCTTC; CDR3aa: CASSLFFGGNYGYTF
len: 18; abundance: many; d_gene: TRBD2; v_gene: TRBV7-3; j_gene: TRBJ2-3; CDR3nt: TGTGCCAGCAGCCCCTATGGCCCGGGACTACCAAGCACAGATACGCAGTATTTT; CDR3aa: CASSPYGPGLPSTDTQYF
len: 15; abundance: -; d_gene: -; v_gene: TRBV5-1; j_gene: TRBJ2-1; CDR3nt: TGCGCCAGCAGCCTAGCACTCCAAACCTACAATGAGCAGTTCTTC; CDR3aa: CASSLALQTYNEQFF
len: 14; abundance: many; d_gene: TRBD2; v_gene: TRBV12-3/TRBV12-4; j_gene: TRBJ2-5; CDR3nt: TGTGCCAGCAGTTTGGGGGGGGGGTTCCTTGACCAGTACTTC; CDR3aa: CASSLGGGFLDQYF
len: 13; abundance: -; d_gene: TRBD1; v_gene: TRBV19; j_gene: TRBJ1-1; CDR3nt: TGTGCCAGTAGTATGGACAGGGAAAAGGCAGCTTTCTTT; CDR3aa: CASSMDREKAAFF
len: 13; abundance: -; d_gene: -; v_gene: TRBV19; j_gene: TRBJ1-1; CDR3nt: TGTGCCAGTAGCGGAATCGGGGGAGCTGAAGCTTTCTTT; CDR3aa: CASSGIGGAEAFF
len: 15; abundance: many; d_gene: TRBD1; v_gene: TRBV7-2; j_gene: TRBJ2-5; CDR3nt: TGTGCCAGCAGCCCTAGGACAGGGGGCGGAGAGACCCAGTACTTC; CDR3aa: CASSPRTGGGETQYF
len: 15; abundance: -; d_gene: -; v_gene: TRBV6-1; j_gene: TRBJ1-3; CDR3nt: TGTGCCAGCAAACTCCCAGGCTTCTCTGGAAACACCATATATTTT; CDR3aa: CASKLPGFSGNTIYF
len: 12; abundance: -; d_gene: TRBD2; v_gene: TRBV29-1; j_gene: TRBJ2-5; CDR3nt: TGCAGCGTAGCTAGCGGGCTAGAGACCCAGTACTTC; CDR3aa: CSVASGLETQYF
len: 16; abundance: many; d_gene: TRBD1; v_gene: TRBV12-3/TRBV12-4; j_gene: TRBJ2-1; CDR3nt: TGTGCCAGCAGGCCCTCGACAGGGGGCTCCTACAATGAGCAGTTCTTC; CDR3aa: CASRPSTGGSYNEQFF
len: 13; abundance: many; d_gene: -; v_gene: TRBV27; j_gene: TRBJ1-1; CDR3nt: TGTGCCAGCCGCACGGCGACGGGCGCCCAAGCTTTCTTT; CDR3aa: CASRTATGAQAFF
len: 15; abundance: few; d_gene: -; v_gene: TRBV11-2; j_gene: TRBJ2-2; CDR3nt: TGTGCCAGCAGCTTGCCGGGGGCGAACACCGGGGAGCTGTTTTTT; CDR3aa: CASSLPGANTGELFF
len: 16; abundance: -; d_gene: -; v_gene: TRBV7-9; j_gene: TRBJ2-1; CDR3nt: TGTGCCAGCAGCTTAGCAGGGGCGACTACAAACAATGAGCAGTTCTTC; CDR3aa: CASSLAGATTNNEQFF
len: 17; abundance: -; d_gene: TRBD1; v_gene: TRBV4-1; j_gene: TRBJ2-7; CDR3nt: TGCGCCAGCAGCCAAACTACCGGGACAGGGATACTCTACGAGCAGTACTTC; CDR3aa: CASSQTTGTGILYEQYF
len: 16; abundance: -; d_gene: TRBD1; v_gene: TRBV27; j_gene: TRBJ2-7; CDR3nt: TGTGCCAGCAGTTTATTCGGACAGGGTACCCCCTACGAGCAGTACTTC; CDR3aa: CASSLFGQGTPYEQYF
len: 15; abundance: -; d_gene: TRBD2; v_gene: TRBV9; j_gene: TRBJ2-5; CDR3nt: TGTGCCAGCAGCGTCTTCGGGACTAGCGAGGAGACCCAGTACTTC; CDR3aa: CASSVFGTSEETQYF
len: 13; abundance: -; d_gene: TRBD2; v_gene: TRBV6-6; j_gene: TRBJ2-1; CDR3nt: TGTGCCAGCAGGGGAGGGCCCCACAATGAGCAGTTCTTC; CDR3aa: CASRGGPHNEQFF
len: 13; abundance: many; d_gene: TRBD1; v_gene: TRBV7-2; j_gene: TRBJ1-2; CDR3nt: TGTGCCAGCAGCTTTAGGGACAGGGGTGGCTACACCTTC; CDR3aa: CASSFRDRGGYTF
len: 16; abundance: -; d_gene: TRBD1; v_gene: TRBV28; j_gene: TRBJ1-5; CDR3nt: TGTGCCAGCAGCTCCGTGACAGGGATGGGCAATCAGCCCCAGCATTTT; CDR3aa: CASSSVTGMGNQPQHF
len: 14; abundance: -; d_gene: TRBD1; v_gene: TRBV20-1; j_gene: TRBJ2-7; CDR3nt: TGCAGTGCTAGAGATGACAGGGGTCTATACGAGCAGTACTTC; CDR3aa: CSARDDRGLYEQYF
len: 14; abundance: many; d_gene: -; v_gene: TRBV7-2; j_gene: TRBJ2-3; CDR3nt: TGTGCCAGCAGCTCCTCTACAAAGCCTAATACGCAGTATTTT; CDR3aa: CASSSSTKPNTQYF
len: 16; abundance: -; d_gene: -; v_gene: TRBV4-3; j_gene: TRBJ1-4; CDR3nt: TGCGCCAGCAGCCAAGATTTATCAGGAACTAATGAAAAACTGTTTTTT; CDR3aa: CASSQDLSGTNEKLFF
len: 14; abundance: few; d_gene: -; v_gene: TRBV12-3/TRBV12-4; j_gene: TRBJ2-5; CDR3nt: TGTGCCAGCAGTTTATCGGTGGGCCGGGAGACCCAGTACTTC; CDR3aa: CASSLSVGRETQYF
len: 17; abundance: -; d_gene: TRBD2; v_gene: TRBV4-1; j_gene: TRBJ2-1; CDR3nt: TGCGCCAGCAGCCAACTTAGTAGCGGGAGGAACGACAATGAGCAGTTCTTC; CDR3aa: CASSQLSSGRNDNEQFF
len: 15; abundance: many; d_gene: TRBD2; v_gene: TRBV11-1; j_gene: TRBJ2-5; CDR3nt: TGTGCCAGCAGCTTAGACGCGGGGGTCCAGGTGACCCAGTACTTC; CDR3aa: CASSLDAGVQVTQYF
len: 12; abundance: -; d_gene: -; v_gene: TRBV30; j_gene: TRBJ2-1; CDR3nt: TGTGCCTGGAGTGTAAGGCGGCGGGAGCAGTTCTTC; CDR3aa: CAWSVRRREQFF
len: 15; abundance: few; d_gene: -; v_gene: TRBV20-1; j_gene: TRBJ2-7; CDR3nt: TGCAGTGCTAGGGGCGGGACCGACATATCCTACGAGCAGTACTTC; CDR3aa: CSARGGTDISYEQYF
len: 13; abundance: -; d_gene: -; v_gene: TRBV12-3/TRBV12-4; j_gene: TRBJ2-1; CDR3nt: TGTGCCAGCAACGGACCGGGGGTTGATGAGCAGTTCTTC; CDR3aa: CASNGPGVDEQFF
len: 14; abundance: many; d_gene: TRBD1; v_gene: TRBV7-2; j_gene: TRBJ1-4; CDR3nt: TGTGCCAGCAGCCAAGACAGGGGTCAGGAAAAACTGTTTTTT; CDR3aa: CASSQDRGQEKLFF
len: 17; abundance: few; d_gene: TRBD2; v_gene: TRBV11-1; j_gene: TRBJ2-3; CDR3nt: TGTGCCAGCAGCTTAGGCCAAGTAGCGGGAGGGCCACATACGCAGTATTTT; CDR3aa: CASSLGQVAGGPHTQYF
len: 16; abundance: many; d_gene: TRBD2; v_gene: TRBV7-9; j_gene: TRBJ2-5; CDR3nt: TGTGCCAGCAGCTCCCTATTCGGGGGAGGGGCAGAGACCCAGTACTTC; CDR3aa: CASSSLFGGGAETQYF
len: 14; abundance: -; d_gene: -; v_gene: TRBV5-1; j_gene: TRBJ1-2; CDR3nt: TGCGCCAGCAGCTTAAATACGGCGAACTATGGCTACACCTTC; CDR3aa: CASSLNTANYGYTF
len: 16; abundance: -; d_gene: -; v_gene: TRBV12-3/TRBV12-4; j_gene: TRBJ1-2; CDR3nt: TGTGCCAGCAGTTTAACCGGGACGGCCTCTAACTATGGCTACACCTTC; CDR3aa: CASSLTGTASNYGYTF
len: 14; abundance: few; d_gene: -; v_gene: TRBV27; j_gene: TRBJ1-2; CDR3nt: TGTGCCAGCAGCCCCCGGACGGGCCCATGGGGCTACACCTTC; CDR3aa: CASSPRTGPWGYTF
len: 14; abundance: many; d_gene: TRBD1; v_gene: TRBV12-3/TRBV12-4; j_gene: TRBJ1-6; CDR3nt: TGTGCCAGCAATCCGGACAGGGGAGGTTCACCCCTCCACTTT; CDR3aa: CASNPDRGGSPLHF
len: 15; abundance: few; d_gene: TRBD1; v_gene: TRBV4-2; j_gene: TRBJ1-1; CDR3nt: TGTGCCAGCAGCCGAGGGGGACAGATGAACACTGAAGCTTTCTTT; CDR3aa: CASSRGGQMNTEAFF
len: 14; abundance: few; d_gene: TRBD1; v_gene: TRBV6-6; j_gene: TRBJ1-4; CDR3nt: TGTGCCAGCAGTGGGGCGGGACAGGTTGAAAAACTGTTTTTT; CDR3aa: CASSGAGQVEKLFF
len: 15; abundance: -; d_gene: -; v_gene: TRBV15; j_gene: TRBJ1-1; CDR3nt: TGTGCCACCAGCAGATCAAAACAGGGTGACACTGAAGCTTTCTTT; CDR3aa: CATSRSKQGDTEAFF